The rows below give T cell receptor beta chains drawn from one sample of a study of CD8 T cells in ankylosing spondylitis. MiXCR, applied by TCRdb to the 5' RACE reads, yields one record per CDR3 protein. This table holds approximately 540,000 distinct CDR3 sequences, approximately 12% found once. Material for sequencing was blood, either unsorted or a sorted T cell fraction (not recorded which). The receptors were gathered from a male donor with ankylosing spondylitis. Both conserved end residues are part of each CDR3. Each record gives: J gene, V gene, D gene, clone size, CDR3 DNA, CDR3 protein. The D gene is left open where the match is weak. Size values are once, few and many counts, or a class for expanded clones, and some rows have none.

TRBJ1-2	TRBV20-1	TRBD1	NA	TGCAGTGCCCCCGTACGCGGACAGGGGGTTAACTATGGCTACACCTTC	CSAPVRGQGVNYGYTF
TRBJ2-7	TRBV20-1	TRBD2	NA	TGCAGTGCTAGAGATCTCTTGCGGGAGGGCCTGAACGAGCAGTACTTC	CSARDLLREGLNEQYF
TRBJ2-6	TRBV4-1	NA	few	TGCGCCAGCAGCCAAGATTTGGGGGCTAGGTCTTGGGCCAACGTCCTGACTTTC	CASSQDLGARSWANVLTF
TRBJ2-2	TRBV30	TRBD1	many	TGTGCCTGGAAGGCGCGACAGGGTGGGAACACCGGGGAGCTGTTTTTT	CAWKARQGGNTGELFF
TRBJ2-1	TRBV7-8	NA	few	TGTGCCAGCAGCGAGACAGGGCTGGGGGGAGGAGGGAATGAGCAGTTCTTC	CASSETGLGGGGNEQFF
TRBJ2-1	TRBV15	NA	many	TGTGCCACCAGGCGGGTGGATGAGCAGTTCTTC	CATRRVDEQFF
TRBJ2-7	TRBV20-1	TRBD1	few	TGCAGTGCTAGAGATCTCCCAGGGGGCACCTACGAGCAGTACTTC	CSARDLPGGTYEQYF
TRBJ2-5	TRBV20-1	NA	NA	TGCAGTGCTAGAGATCCCAATATTGGGGGAGGAGAGACCCAGTACTTC	CSARDPNIGGGETQYF
TRBJ1-1	TRBV7-2	NA	NA	TGTGCCAGCAGCCTCACAGGATATGAGACTGAAGCTTTCTTT	CASSLTGYETEAFF
TRBJ2-7	TRBV12-3/TRBV12-4	NA	few	TGTGCCAGCAGTTTATACAGGGCACGCGAGCAGTACTTC	CASSLYRAREQYF
TRBJ2-7	TRBV3-1	TRBD2	NA	TGTGCCAGCAGCCAAGGTTTCGGGAGGTACGAGCAGTACTTC	CASSQGFGRYEQYF
TRBJ2-1	TRBV29-1	NA	NA	TGCAGCGTTGAGTGGGGTCTGGAGCAGTTCTTC	CSVEWGLEQFF
TRBJ1-3	TRBV6-5	TRBD1	NA	TGTGCCAGCAGTTACTCTGCAGGGGGCAGGTACACCATATATTTT	CASSYSAGGRYTIYF
TRBJ1-5	TRBV20-1	NA	many	TGCAGTGCCGGGGACGGAAATCAGCCCCAGCATTTT	CSAGDGNQPQHF
TRBJ2-5	TRBV12-3/TRBV12-4	NA	NA	TGTGCCAGCACCGGGGCGTTCGGGGGACCCCAGTACTTC	CASTGAFGGPQYF
TRBJ2-3	TRBV5-5	NA	NA	TGTGCCAGCGCCCTCCAAGCTCGAACGTTGGATACGCAGTATTTT	CASALQARTLDTQYF
TRBJ2-6	TRBV5-1	NA	NA	TGCGCCAGCGGTATGGGGGGCGCTGTAGGGGCCAACGTCCTGACTTTC	CASGMGGAVGANVLTF
TRBJ2-7	TRBV11-2	TRBD2	NA	TGTGCCAGCAGCTTAGTAGCGGGAGGCATGGAGCAGTACTTC	CASSLVAGGMEQYF
TRBJ1-4	TRBV11-2	TRBD1	few	TGTGCCAGCAGGCGGGGACAGTCTGAAAAACTGTTTTTT	CASRRGQSEKLFF
TRBJ2-1	TRBV20-1	TRBD1	NA	TGCAGTGCTGGGGGACAGGAAGGGAATGAGCAGTTCTTC	CSAGGQEGNEQFF
TRBJ1-1	TRBV2	NA	NA	TGTGCCAGCAGTGAAGGGGACGCCACTGAAGCTTTCTTT	CASSEGDATEAFF
TRBJ2-6	TRBV20-1	NA	NA	TGCAGTGGTAGGGAATCGGTCTCCGGGGCCAACGTCCTGACTTTC	CSGRESVSGANVLTF
TRBJ1-2	TRBV12-3/TRBV12-4	NA	NA	TGTGCCAGCGCAGCCGAGGGGGGACTTGGGACTAACTATGGCTACACCTTC	CASAAEGGLGTNYGYTF
TRBJ2-2	TRBV29-1	TRBD1	few	TGCAGCGTTGACCCAGGACAGGGGGCCACCGGGGAGCTGTTTTTT	CSVDPGQGATGELFF
TRBJ2-3	TRBV12-3/TRBV12-4	NA	many	TGTGCCAGCAGTTTGAGGCCTAGAGATACGCAGTATTTT	CASSLRPRDTQYF
TRBJ1-3	TRBV10-3	NA	many	TGTGCCATCAGGGGGGCCTCTGGAAACACCATATATTTT	CAIRGASGNTIYF
TRBJ2-7	TRBV11-1	TRBD2	few	TGTGCCAGCAGCTTACTTTTGGGACTAGCGGGAGGAGGTAGAGACGAGCAGTACTTC	CASSLLLGLAGGGRDEQYF
TRBJ2-1	TRBV5-5	NA	NA	TGTGCCAGCAGCCTCCTTTGGGGCGGCTACAATGAGCAGTTCTTC	CASSLLWGGYNEQFF
TRBJ2-3	TRBV19	NA	few	TGTGCCAGTAGTCCCCCCGGGACGACGCAGTATTTT	CASSPPGTTQYF
TRBJ2-1	TRBV5-1	NA	NA	TGCGCCAGCAGCCCCTTGACAGATTACAATGAGCAGTTCTTC	CASSPLTDYNEQFF
TRBJ2-1	TRBV3-1	TRBD2	many	TGTGCCAGCGCAGCGGGAGGGAGCAATGAGCAGTTCTTC	CASAAGGSNEQFF
TRBJ1-4	TRBV27	NA	few	TGTGCCAGCAGTTTATTCATGGCAACTAATGAAAAACTGTTTTTT	CASSLFMATNEKLFF
TRBJ2-5	TRBV14	TRBD1	many	TGTGCCAGCAGCCAAGATCGGACAGGCCATGAGACCCAGTACTTC	CASSQDRTGHETQYF
TRBJ2-6	TRBV20-1	NA	NA	TGCAGTGCTAGCATGTCGGCCAGCTATAACTCTGGGGCCAACGTCCTGACTTTC	CSASMSASYNSGANVLTF
TRBJ2-5	TRBV20-1	TRBD1	few	TGCAGTGCCCGGGGACAGCTGGAGACCCAGTACTTC	CSARGQLETQYF
TRBJ2-2	TRBV27	TRBD2	NA	TGTGCCAGCAGCCTTGTTGGGGCGGGAGGGCCTTTCGGGGAGCTGTTTTTT	CASSLVGAGGPFGELFF
TRBJ1-3	TRBV15	NA	NA	TGTGCCATACAGGCGGCCCCCTCTGGAAACACCATATATTTT	CAIQAAPSGNTIYF
TRBJ1-6	TRBV20-1	NA	NA	TGCAGTGCTAGAGATTATAGGGTACATTCACCCCTCCACTTT	CSARDYRVHSPLHF
TRBJ2-2	TRBV21-1	NA	NA	TGTGCCAGCAGTGGTTGCCTAGCGGGAGAGTCCGGGGAGCTGTTTTTT	CASSGCLAGESGELFF
TRBJ2-1	TRBV4-2	NA	NA	TGTGCCAGCAGCCAATCCTATCTAGAATCCTACAATGAGCAGTTCTTC	CASSQSYLESYNEQFF
TRBJ2-1	TRBV12-3/TRBV12-4	TRBD2	few	TGTGCCAGCGAAGGCGGGCGGGAGCGAGGGCGTGAGCAGTTCTTC	CASEGGRERGREQFF
TRBJ2-5	TRBV6-6	NA	NA	TGTGCCAGCAACTCCCGGGACCAAGAGACCCAGTACTTC	CASNSRDQETQYF
TRBJ2-3	TRBV6-2/TRBV6-3	NA	NA	TGTGCCAGCAGTGCCAGGGGTTTTAGCACAGATACGCAGTATTTT	CASSARGFSTDTQYF
TRBJ1-2	TRBV9	NA	many	TGTGCCAGCAGCGACCCCGTTGAGATTAACTATGGCTACACCTTC	CASSDPVEINYGYTF
TRBJ1-1	TRBV7-9	NA	many	TGTGCCAGCAGTTCGGGGGGGAACACTGAAGCTTTCTTT	CASSSGGNTEAFF
TRBJ1-5	TRBV2	NA	once	TGTGCCAGCAAGTCAGTGCTTCAGCCCCAGCATTTT	CASKSVLQPQHF
TRBJ2-1	TRBV20-1	TRBD2	few	TGCAGTGCTAGTAGACTAGCGGGGCTATCCTACAATGAGCAGTTCTTC	CSASRLAGLSYNEQFF
TRBJ2-1	TRBV3-1	NA	many	TGTGCCAGCAGCCAAGATTGGATCCCCGGTGAGCAGTTCTTC	CASSQDWIPGEQFF
TRBJ2-1	TRBV27	TRBD2	many	TGTGCCAGCAGTTTGGGGGGGGGGTGGAATGAGCAGTTCTTC	CASSLGGGWNEQFF
TRBJ2-2	TRBV11-2	NA	few	TGTGCCAGCAGCCTCGCGGCGGGATACGCCGGGGAGCTGTTTTTT	CASSLAAGYAGELFF
TRBJ2-1	TRBV10-3	TRBD1	NA	TGTGCCATCAGCCGGGACAGAGAGAGCTCCTACAATGAGCAGTTCTTC	CAISRDRESSYNEQFF
TRBJ1-5	TRBV6-1	TRBD1	NA	TGTGCCAGCAGTGAGGACGGACAGGGGGGAATACTTGCCCAGCATTTT	CASSEDGQGGILAQHF
TRBJ2-7	TRBV20-1	NA	few	TGCAGTGCCTTTTCCAACTACGAGCAGTACTTC	CSAFSNYEQYF
TRBJ1-2	TRBV4-1	NA	few	TGCGCCAGCAGCCAAGAACAAGGGGTCGGCTACACCTTC	CASSQEQGVGYTF
TRBJ2-1	TRBV10-3	NA	few	TGTGCCATCAGTACCCTCGGGGGGCGTAATGAGCAGTTCTTC	CAISTLGGRNEQFF
TRBJ2-2	TRBV24-1	NA	NA	TGTGCCACCAGTGATCCTGGCGGGGTGGACGGGGAGCTGTTTTTT	CATSDPGGVDGELFF
TRBJ1-6	TRBV5-6	NA	few	TGTGCCAGCAGCTTCGACATGGTCGATTCACCCCTCCACTTT	CASSFDMVDSPLHF
TRBJ2-2	TRBV5-1	NA	NA	TGCGCCAGCAGCTTCCAGGCCGCCCACACCGGGGAGCTGTTTTTT	CASSFQAAHTGELFF